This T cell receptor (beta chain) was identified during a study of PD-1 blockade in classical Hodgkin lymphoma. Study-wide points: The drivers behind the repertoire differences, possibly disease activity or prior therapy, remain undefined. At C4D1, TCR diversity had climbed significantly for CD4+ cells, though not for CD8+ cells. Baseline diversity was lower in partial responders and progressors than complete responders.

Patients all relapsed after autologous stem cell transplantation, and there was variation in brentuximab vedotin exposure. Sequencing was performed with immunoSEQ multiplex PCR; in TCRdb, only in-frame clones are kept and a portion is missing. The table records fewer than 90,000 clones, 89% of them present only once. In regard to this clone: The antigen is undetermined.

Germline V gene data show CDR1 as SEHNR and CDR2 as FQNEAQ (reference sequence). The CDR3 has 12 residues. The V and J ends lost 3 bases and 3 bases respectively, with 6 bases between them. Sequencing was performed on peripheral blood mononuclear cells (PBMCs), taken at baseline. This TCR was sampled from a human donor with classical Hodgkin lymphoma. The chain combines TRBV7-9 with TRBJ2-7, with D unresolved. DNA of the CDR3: TGTGCCAGCAGCTTTGGGGACTACGAGCAGTACTTC. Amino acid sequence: CASSFGDYEQYF.